This passage covers 22 T cell receptor beta chains from one sample sequenced in a study of cytomegalovirus exposure and HLA in healthy donors. PCR amplification relied on 60 Vbeta primers (plus 13 Jbeta primers). Clones were sequenced by immunoSEQ multiplex PCR, and TCRdb holds only the in-frame ones, with some missing. The sample records just under 95,000 clones, under 80% being singletons. Sequencing was performed on PBMCs. Receptors were obtained from a man over 45 in good health and CMV-seropositive.

The V call is TRBV5-1, the J call TRBJ1-4, with unresolved D. The CDR3 consists of 16 residues. V lost 4 bases and J 3 bases, leaving 16 bases between the germline ends. CDR1 SGHRS and CDR2 YFSETQ come from the germline V gene. CDR3 in amino acids: CASSPREPPPNEKLFF. The CDR3 coding sequence is TGCGCCAGCAGCCCCCGGGAGCCCCCCCCTAATGAAAAACTGTTTTTT.

This rearrangement joins TRBV9 to TRBJ1-1; D is uncertain. Germline CDR1 is SGDLS and CDR2 is YYNGEE. V lost 1 base to trimming and J lost 8 bases, with 3 bases between them. This CDR3 comprises 10 residues. The CDR3 DNA follows: TGTGCCAGCAGCGTACGGGAAGCTTTCTTT. Amino acid sequence: CASSVREAFF.

The chain combines TRBV25-1 with TRBJ2-3; 8 nucleotides match TRBD2. The CDR3 contains 14 residues. The germline V gene encodes CDR1 MGHDK and CDR2 SYGVNS. J gave up 3 bases and V 9 bases, and 8 bases lay outside the gene matches. CDR3 protein: CASRERGRTDTQYF. CDR3 bases: TGTGCCAGTAGAGAGCGGGGGAGAACAGATACGCAGTATTTT.

The CDR3 loop reads CASSVGTGGETQYF. Here the CDR3 DNA reads TGCGCCAGCAGCGTCGGGACGGGGGGGGAGACCCAGTACTTC. The chain is built from TRBV5-1 and TRBJ2-5, with 8 bases lining up with TRBD2. V dropped 4 bases and J dropped 5; count of bases not matched to a gene: 7. The CDR3 consists of 14 residues. Germline CDR1 reads SGHRS; CDR2 reads YFSETQ.

This clone is a singleton in its sample. The chain employs TRBV9 and TRBJ1-2; D is unclear. Per germline, CDR1 SGDLS and CDR2 YYNGEE. Trimming pared 1 base from V and 4 bases from J, leaving 8 bases between. The CDR3 has 13 amino acids. CDR3 sequence: CASSVISSYGYTF. The CDR3 DNA follows: TGTGCCAGCAGCGTAATCTCCAGCTATGGCTACACCTTC.

In DNA, the CDR3 is TGTGCCAGCAGTTTGGCCCAAATGCTGACAGGGGGAAGGGTAGATGGCTACACCTTC. Translating gives CASSLAQMLTGGRVDGYTF. This chain connects TRBV28 to TRBJ1-2, with 9 bases lining up with TRBD1. CDR1 MDHEN and CDR2 SYDVKM come from the germline V gene. The CDR3 has 19 amino acids. Unmatched junction bases numbered 20, after V lost 3 bases and J lost 6 bases.

The rearrangement uses TRBV19 and TRBJ1-5; a weak D match, TRBD1 (5 bases). CDR3 size: 13 residues. V shed 4 bases and J shed 7 bases, with 11 bases lying between them. Germline loops: CDR1 LNHDA, CDR2 SQIVND (reference sequence). CDR3 DNA sequence: TGTGCCAGTAGTACAGTCACAGGCCAGCCCCAGCATTTT. It yields the protein CASSTVTGQPQHF.

V is TRBV5-4 and J is TRBJ1-1; no definite D call. Germline V gene sequence: CDR1 SGHNT, CDR2 YYREEE (reference sequence). The CDR3 runs to 13 residues. V lost 0 bases, J lost 4 bases, and 7 bases lay in between. The CDR3 here is CASSLEYSTEAFF. CDR3 sequence (DNA): TGTGCCAGCAGCTTGGAGTACAGCACTGAAGCTTTCTTT.

V gene TRBV5-1 combines with J gene TRBJ1-4; weak D call: TRBD1 (6 bases). With 4 bases removed from V and 3 bases from J, the gap between germline ends came to 10 bases. CDR3 length: 14 amino acids. Germline CDR1 reads SGHRS; CDR2 reads YFSETQ. CDR3 DNA sequence: TGCGCCAGCAGCCCAGGGGAACCTAATGAAAAACTGTTTTTT. It encodes CASSPGEPNEKLFF. Filled out from reference TRBV5-1 and TRBJ1-4, the complete variable domain reads KAGVTQTPRYLIKTRGQQVTLSCSPISGHRSVSWYQQTPGQGLQFLFEYFSETQRNKGNFPGRFSGRQFSNSRSEMNVSTLELGDSALYLCASSPGEPNEKLFFGSGTQLSVL.

The chain carries TRBV30 and TRBJ2-6, with D possibly matching TRBD1 (6 bases). The CDR3 covers 15 residues. V was trimmed by 1 base and J by 4 bases, leaving 11 bases between them. Germline loops: CDR1 GTSNPN, CDR2 SVGIG (reference sequence). The CDR3 loop reads CAWSAERGGANVLTF. The CDR3 DNA follows: TGTGCCTGGAGTGCGGAAAGGGGGGGGGCCAACGTCCTGACTTTC.

The J gene is TRBJ1-2, the V gene TRBV4-1, with 8 bases that match TRBD1. V shed 3 bases and J 3 bases; nucleotides not matched to a gene: 6. In germline, CDR1 is MGHRA, CDR2 YSYEKL. The CDR3 totals 15 residues. CDR3 sequence (DNA): TGCGCCAGCAGCCAGTCGGACAGGGTCGACTATGGCTACACCTTC. This sequence encodes CASSQSDRVDYGYTF.

This clone appeared once. The sample has other DNA sequences that encode this CDR3 too. The V gene is TRBV7-3, the J gene TRBJ2-3; 10 nucleotides line up with TRBD2. Germline loops: CDR1 SGHTA, CDR2 FQGTGA. J was trimmed by 4 bases and V by 8 bases; bases with no gene match: 3. The CDR3 has 13 amino acids. For the CDR3, the DNA is TGTGCCAGCTCCCTAGCGGGGGCAGATACGCAGTATTTT. This sequence encodes CASSLAGADTQYF.

This clone was observed once. CDR3 DNA: TGTGCCAGCAGCAACAGGTACACAGATACGCAGTATTTT. It yields the protein CASSNRYTDTQYF. The chain employs TRBV2 and TRBJ2-3; maybe TRBD1 (5 bases). CDR3 length: 13 amino acids. The germline V gene has CDR1 SNHLY and CDR2 FYNNEI. V was cut by 6 bases and J by 2 bases, with 9 bases left in between.

The V and J genes are TRBV7-3 and TRBJ2-1; 9 nucleotides align to TRBD2. CDR1 and CDR2 (germline): SGHTA, FQGTGA. The J segment lost 3 bases and the V segment lost 3 bases, leaving 6 bases of the junction unmatched. CDR3 length: 16 residues. Here the CDR3 reads CASSFSGGPRYNEQFF. The CDR3 DNA sequence: TGTGCCAGCAGCTTTAGCGGGGGACCCCGCTACAATGAGCAGTTCTTC.

V is TRBV27 and J is TRBJ2-7, with TRBD1 identical over 8 bases. Germline V gene data show CDR1 as MNHEY and CDR2 as SMNVEV (reference sequence). The CDR3 sequence is 15 residues long. V lost 5 bases to trimming and J lost 3 bases; unmatched junction nucleotides: 9. The CDR3 DNA reads TGTGCCAGCAGTAAGGCCGGGACAGGACTCTACGAGCAGTACTTC. It translates to CASSKAGTGLYEQYF.

J is TRBJ1-1 and V is TRBV10-3, with D unclear. The V gene lost 7 bases and the J gene lost 0 bases, with 6 bases spanning the gap. Germline CDR1 and CDR2: ENHRY and SYGVKD. This CDR3 contains 12 residues. The CDR3 nucleotides are TGTGCCATCACCGACTTGAACACTGAAGCTTTCTTT. Its protein is CAITDLNTEAFF.

This clone was picked up one time. The chain recombines TRBV7-6 with TRBJ2-6; tentatively, D is TRBD1 (6 bases). The V gene lost 5 bases and the J gene lost 2 bases, with 13 bases spanning the gap. The CDR3 extends over 16 amino acids. Per the germline V gene, CDR1 is SGHVS and CDR2 is FNYEAQ. The CDR3 spells CASSPDAGAGANVLTF. The DNA for the CDR3 is TGTGCCAGCAGCCCCGACGCAGGGGCTGGGGCCAACGTCCTGACTTTC.

The chain combines TRBV5-1 with TRBJ1-1; a possible D gene is TRBD1 (5 bases). Deletions cut 5 bases from V and 1 base from J, with 9 bases between. CDR3 length equals 13 residues. Germline V gene sequence: CDR1 SGHRS, CDR2 YFSETQ. The CDR3 protein is CASRTVTNTEAFF. DNA for the CDR3: TGCGCCAGCAGGACAGTGACGAACACTGAAGCTTTCTTT.

As to this clone: A junction end diverges from the germline sequence, so it may reflect a read error. The chain couples TRBV7-9 to TRBJ1-1, with TRBD1 matching over 8 bases. The CDR3 covers 15 residues. Per germline, CDR1 SEHNR and CDR2 FQNEAQ (reference sequence). CDR3 region: CSSSFYQGAVAVAFF. The CDR3 DNA follows: TGTTCCAGCAGCTTCTATCAGGGGGCGGTAGCGGTAGCTTTCTTT.

The genes are TRBV7-2 and TRBJ1-1; D is unclear. V was shortened by 4 bases and J by 7 bases, with 13 bases between the two germline ends. CDR1 is SGHTA, CDR2 FQGNSA, per germline. The CDR3 extends over 13 amino acids. CDR3 nucleotides: TGTGCCAGCAGCTCCCCCTCCGCCGGTGAAGCTTTCTTT. Its translation: CASSSPSAGEAFF.

This clone was found once. The rearrangement links TRBV2 to TRBJ2-7, with D tentatively TRBD1 (5 bases). Between the trimmed V and J ends, which lost 5 bases and 0 bases, there was a span of 14 bases. CDR3 length equals 15 residues. CDR1 and CDR2 from the germline V gene are SNHLY and FYNNEI. The CDR3 sequence is CASSSRQLSSYEQYF. CDR3 nucleotide sequence: TGTGCCAGCAGTTCGCGACAGCTGAGCTCCTACGAGCAGTACTTC.

The genes are TRBV9 and TRBJ2-1, with 9 positions matching TRBD2. CDR1 and CDR2 from the germline V gene are SGDLS and YYNGEE. Trimming at V came to 0 bases and at J to 9 bases, leaving 4 bases not matched to a gene. The CDR3 covers 14 residues. The CDR3, as DNA: TGTGCCAGCAGCGTAGAGGGACTAGCAACTGAGCAGTTCTTC. Translation: CASSVEGLATEQFF.